This T cell receptor beta chain was observed in a study of regulatory T cells in long-lasting Graves disease. CDR3 length: 15 amino acids. In germline, CDR1 is SQVTM, CDR2 ANQGSEA. V was trimmed by 4 bases and J by 1 base, leaving 14 bases between them. Described time point: newly diagnosed GD, antithyroid drugs for less than 3 months. After RNA was extracted from PBMCs, the TCR library was made from it. Library construction for TCR beta used iRepertoire HTBI primers and Arm-PCR of CDR3 regions. TCRdb called the multiplex PCR reads again in MiXCR, with one record for every CDR3 protein. Seen here are 550,000 to 700,000 distinct CDR3 sequences, 16% observed once, and the top ten hold 12%. A word on this clonotype: The antigen remains undetermined.

Regarding the study as a whole: Persistent disease was characterized by preferential usage of TRBV28, TRBJ1-2 and TRBJ2-5. Persistent Graves' patients possessed reduced TCR diversity relative to recently diagnosed ones. Thyroid tissue went unstudied; only peripheral blood was examined.

The data also belong to a second study, concerning T cells in Graves' hyperthyroidism and ophthalmopathy. That source reports: Ophthalmopathy was told apart from stable hyperthyroidism by a 13 V-J model.

This sample comprised peripheral blood mononuclear cells (PBMCs), obtained at new diagnosis, from a patient treated with antithyroid drugs. J is TRBJ2-1 and V is TRBV29-1; D is possibly TRBD2 (6 bases). This TCR came from a man in his late teens or twenties with Graves disease. The DNA for the CDR3 is TGCAGCGTTGGAACCGGGCGGGGATCCTACAATGAGCAGTTCTTC. Protein sequence: CSVGTGRGSYNEQFF.